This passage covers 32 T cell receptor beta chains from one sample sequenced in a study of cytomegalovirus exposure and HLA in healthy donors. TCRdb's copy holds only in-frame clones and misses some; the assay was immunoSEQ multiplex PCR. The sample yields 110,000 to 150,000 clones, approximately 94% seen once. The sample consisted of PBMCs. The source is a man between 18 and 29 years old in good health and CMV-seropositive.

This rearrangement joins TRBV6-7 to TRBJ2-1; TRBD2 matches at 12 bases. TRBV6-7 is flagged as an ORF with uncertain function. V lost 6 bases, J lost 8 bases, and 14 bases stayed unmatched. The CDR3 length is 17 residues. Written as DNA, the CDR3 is TGTGCCAGCAGGTCGACTAGCGGGAGTAAGAGGTCCTATGAGCAGTTCTTC. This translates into CASRSTSGSKRSYEQFF.

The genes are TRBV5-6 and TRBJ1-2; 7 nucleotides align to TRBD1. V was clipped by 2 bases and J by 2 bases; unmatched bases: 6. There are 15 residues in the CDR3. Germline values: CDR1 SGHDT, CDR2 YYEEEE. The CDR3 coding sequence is TGTGCCAGCAGCTTTTTAACGACAGGGAACTATGGCTACACCTTC. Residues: CASSFLTTGNYGYTF.

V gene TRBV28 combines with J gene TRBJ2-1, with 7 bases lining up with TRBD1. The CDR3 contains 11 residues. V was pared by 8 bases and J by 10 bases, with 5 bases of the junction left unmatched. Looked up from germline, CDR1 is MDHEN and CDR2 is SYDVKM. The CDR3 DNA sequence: TGTGCCAGCGGGTACAGGGGCGAGCAGTTCTTC. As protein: CASGYRGEQFF.

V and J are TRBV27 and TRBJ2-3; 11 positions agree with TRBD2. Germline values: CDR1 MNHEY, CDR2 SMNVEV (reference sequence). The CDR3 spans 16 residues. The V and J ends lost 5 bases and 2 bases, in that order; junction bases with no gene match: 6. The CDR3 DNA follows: TGTGCCAGCAGTCAACTAGCGGGAGTACTCACAGATACGCAGTATTTT. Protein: CASSQLAGVLTDTQYF.

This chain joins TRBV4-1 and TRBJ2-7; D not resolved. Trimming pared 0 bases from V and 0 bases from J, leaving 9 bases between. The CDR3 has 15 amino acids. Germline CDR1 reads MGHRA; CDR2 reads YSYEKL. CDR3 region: CASSQDRGFSYEQYF. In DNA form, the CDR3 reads TGCGCCAGCAGCCAAGATCGAGGCTTCTCCTACGAGCAGTACTTC.

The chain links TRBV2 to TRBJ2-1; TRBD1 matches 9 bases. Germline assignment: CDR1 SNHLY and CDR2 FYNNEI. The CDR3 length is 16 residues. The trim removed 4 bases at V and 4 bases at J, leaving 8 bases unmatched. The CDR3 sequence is CASSGEGQGPYNEQFF. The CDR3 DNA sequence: TGTGCCAGCAGTGGAGAAGGACAGGGGCCTTACAATGAGCAGTTCTTC.

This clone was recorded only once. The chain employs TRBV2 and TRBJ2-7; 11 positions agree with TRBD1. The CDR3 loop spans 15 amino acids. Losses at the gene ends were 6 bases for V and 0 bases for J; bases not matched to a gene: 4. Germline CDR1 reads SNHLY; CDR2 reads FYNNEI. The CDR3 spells CASSDGQGASYEQYF. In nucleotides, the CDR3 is TGTGCCAGCAGCGATGGACAGGGGGCCTCCTACGAGCAGTACTTC. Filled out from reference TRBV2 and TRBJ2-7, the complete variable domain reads EPEVTQTPSHQVTQMGQEVILRCVPISNHLYFYWYRQILGQKVEFLVSFYNNEISEKSEIFDDQFSVERPDGSNFTLKIRSTKLEDSAMYFCASSDGQGASYEQYFGPGTRLTVT.

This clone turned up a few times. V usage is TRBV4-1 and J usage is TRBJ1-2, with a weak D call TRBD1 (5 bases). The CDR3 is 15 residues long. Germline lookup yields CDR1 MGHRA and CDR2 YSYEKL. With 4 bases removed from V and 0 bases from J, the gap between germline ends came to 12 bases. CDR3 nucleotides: TGCGCCAGCAGCCCCCGTTTGGGGCCTAACTATGGCTACACCTTC. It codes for CASSPRLGPNYGYTF.

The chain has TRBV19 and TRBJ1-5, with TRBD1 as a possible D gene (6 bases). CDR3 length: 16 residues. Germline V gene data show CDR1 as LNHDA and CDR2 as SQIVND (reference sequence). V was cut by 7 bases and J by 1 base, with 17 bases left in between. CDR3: CASKALQGRSNQPQHF. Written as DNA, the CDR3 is TGTGCCAGTAAGGCCTTACAGGGAAGGAGCAATCAGCCCCAGCATTTT.

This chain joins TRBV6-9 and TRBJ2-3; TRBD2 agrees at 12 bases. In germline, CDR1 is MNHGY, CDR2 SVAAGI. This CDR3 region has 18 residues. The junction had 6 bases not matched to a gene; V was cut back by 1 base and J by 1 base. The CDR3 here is CASSYLGSSGRGTDTQYF. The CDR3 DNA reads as TGTGCCAGCAGTTATTTAGGGTCTAGCGGGAGGGGCACAGATACGCAGTATTTT.

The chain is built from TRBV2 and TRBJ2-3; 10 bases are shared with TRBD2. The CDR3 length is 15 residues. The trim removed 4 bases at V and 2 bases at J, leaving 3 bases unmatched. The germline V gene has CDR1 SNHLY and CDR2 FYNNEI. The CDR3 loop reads CASSGTSGYTDTQYF. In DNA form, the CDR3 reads TGTGCCAGCAGTGGGACTAGCGGATACACAGATACGCAGTATTTT.

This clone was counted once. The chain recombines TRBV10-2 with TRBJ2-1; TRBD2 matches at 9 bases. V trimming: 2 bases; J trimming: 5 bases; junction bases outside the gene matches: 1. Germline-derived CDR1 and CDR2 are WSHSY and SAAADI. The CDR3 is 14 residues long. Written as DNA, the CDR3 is TGCGCCAGCAGTGAGGCGGGAGGGGACAATGAGCAGTTCTTC. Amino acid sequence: CASSEAGGDNEQFF.

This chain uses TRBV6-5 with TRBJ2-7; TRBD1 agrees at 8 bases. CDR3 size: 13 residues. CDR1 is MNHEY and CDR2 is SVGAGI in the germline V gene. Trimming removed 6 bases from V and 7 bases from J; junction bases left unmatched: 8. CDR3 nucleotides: TGTGCCAGCAGCCCCGACAGGGGCAGGGAGCAGTACTTC. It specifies CASSPDRGREQYF.

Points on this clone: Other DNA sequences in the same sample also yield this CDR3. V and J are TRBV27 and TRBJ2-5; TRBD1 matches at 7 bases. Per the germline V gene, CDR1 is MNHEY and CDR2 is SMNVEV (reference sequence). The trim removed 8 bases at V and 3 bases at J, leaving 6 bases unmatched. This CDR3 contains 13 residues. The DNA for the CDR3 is TGTGCCAGCCGACGACAGGGTGAAGAGACCCAGTACTTC. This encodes CASRRQGEETQYF.

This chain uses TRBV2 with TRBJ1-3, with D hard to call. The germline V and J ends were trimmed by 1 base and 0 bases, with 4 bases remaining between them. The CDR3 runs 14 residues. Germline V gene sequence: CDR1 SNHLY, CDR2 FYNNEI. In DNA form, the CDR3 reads TGTGCCAGCAGTGAAGTCCGCTCTGGAAACACCATATATTTT. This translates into CASSEVRSGNTIYF.

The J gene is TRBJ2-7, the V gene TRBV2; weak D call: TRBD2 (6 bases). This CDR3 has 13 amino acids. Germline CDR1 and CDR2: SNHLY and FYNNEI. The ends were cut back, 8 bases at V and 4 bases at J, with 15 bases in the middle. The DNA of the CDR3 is TGTGCCAGCGAGGGGACTCTAACGTACGAGCAGTACTTC. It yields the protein CASEGTLTYEQYF.

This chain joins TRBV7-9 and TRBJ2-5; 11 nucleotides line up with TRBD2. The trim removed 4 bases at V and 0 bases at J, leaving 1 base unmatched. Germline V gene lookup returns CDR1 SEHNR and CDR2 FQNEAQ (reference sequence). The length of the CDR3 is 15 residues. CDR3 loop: CASSWGLADQETQYF. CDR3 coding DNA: TGTGCCAGCAGCTGGGGACTAGCGGACCAAGAGACCCAGTACTTC.

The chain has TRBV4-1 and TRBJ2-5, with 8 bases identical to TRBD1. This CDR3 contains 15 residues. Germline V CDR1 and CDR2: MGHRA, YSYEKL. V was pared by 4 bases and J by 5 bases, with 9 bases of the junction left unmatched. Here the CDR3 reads CASSPQGAVEETQYF. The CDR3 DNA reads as TGCGCCAGCAGCCCTCAGGGGGCGGTTGAGGAGACCCAGTACTTC.

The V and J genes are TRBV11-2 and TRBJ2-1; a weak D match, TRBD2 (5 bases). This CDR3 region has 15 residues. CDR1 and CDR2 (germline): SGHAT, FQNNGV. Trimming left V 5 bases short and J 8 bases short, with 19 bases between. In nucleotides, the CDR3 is TGTGCCAGCAGCCATGACTACCGAGGGATCCATGAGCAGTTCTTC. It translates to CASSHDYRGIHEQFF.

The CDR3 DNA follows: TGTGCCAGCAGCCAAGATCCGGCGGCAGGGGTACGGTCACCCCTCCACTTT. Translation gives CASSQDPAAGVRSPLHF. V usage is TRBV4-2 and J usage is TRBJ1-6, with D tentatively TRBD1 (6 bases). This CDR3 region has 17 residues. CDR1 and CDR2 (germline): LGHNA, YNFKEQ. The V gene lost 0 bases and the J gene lost 10 bases, with 19 bases spanning the gap.

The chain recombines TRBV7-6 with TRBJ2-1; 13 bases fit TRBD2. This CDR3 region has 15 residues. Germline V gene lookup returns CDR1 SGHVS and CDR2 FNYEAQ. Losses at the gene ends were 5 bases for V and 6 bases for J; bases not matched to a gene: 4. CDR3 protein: CASSLLAGGPNEQFF. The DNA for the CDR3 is TGTGCCAGCAGCCTACTAGCGGGAGGGCCCAATGAGCAGTTCTTC.

The CDR3 region is CASSITSVYNEQFF. The DNA of the CDR3 is TGTGCCAGCAGCATCACTAGCGTCTACAATGAGCAGTTCTTC. The rearrangement joins TRBV11-2 to TRBJ2-1; TRBD2 aligns across 7 bases. Trimming cost V 5 bases and J 3 bases; bases outside gene matches: 4. Germline V gives CDR1 SGHAT, CDR2 FQNNGV. CDR3 size: 14 residues.

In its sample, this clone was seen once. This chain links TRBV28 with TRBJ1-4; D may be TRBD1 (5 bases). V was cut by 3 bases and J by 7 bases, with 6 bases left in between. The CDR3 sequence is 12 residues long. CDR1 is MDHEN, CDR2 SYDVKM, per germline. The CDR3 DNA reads TGTGCCAGCAGTTTCAGGGTTGAAAAACTGTTTTTT. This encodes CASSFRVEKLFF.

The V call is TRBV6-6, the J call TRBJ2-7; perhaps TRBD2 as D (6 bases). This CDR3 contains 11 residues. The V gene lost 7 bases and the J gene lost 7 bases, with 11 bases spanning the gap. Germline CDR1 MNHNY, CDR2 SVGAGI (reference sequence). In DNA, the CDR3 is TGTGCCAGCAAAAGGGACTTGGAGCAGTACTTC. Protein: CASKRDLEQYF.

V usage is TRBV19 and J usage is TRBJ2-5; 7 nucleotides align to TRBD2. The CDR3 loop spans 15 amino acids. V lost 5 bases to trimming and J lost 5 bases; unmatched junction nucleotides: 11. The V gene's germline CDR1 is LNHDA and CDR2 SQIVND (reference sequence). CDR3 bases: TGTGCCAGTAGTCCCTCCCTAGCGGCAAGTGAGACCCAGTACTTC. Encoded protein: CASSPSLAASETQYF.

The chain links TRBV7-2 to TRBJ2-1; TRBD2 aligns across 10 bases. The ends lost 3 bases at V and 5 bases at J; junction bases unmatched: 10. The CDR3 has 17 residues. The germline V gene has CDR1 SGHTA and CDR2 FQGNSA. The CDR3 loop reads CASSLEGEREGHNEQFF. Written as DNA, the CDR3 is TGTGCCAGCAGCTTGGAGGGGGAGCGGGAGGGGCACAATGAGCAGTTCTTC. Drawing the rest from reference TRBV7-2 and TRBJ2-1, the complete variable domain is GAGVSQSPSNKVTEKGKDVELRCDPISGHTALYWYRQSLGQGLEFLIYFQGNSAPDKSGLPSDRFSAERTGGSVSTLTIQRTQQEDSAVYLCASSLEGEREGHNEQFFGPGTRLTVL.

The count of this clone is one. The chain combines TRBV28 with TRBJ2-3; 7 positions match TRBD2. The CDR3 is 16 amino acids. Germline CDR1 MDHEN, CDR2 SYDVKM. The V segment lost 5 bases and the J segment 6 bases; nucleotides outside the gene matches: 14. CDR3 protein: CASSPPFAGVFDTQYF. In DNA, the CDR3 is TGTGCCAGCAGTCCCCCCTTTGCGGGAGTTTTCGATACGCAGTATTTT.

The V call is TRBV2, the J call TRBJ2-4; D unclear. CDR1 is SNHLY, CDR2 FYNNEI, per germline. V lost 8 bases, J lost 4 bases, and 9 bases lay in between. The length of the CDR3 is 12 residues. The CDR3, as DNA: TGTGCCAGCTATTTCCAGAAAAACATTCAGTACTTC. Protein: CASYFQKNIQYF.

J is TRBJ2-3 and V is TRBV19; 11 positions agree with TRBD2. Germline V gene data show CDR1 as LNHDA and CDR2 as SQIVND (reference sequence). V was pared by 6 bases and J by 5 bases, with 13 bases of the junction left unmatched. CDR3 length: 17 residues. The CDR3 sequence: CASSPLTLAGVEDTQYF. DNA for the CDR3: TGTGCCAGTAGCCCCCTTACACTAGCGGGAGTGGAAGATACGCAGTATTTT.

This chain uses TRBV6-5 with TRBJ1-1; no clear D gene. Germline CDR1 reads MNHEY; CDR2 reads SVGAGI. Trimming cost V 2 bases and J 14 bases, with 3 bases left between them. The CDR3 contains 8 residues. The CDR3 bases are TGTGCCAGCAGTTACCCATTCTTT. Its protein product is CASSYPFF.

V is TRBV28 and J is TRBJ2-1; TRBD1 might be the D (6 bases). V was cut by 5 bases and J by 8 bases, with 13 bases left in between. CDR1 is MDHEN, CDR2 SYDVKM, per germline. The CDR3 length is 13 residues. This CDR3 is CASSSPGEHEQFF. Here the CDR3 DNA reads TGTGCCAGCAGTAGTCCAGGGGAGCATGAGCAGTTCTTC.

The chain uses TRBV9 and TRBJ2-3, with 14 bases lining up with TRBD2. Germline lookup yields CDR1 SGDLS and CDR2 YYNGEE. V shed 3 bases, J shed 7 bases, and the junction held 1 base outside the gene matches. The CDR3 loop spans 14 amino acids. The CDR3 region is CASSGTSGRNTQYF. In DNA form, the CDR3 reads TGTGCCAGCAGCGGGACTAGCGGGAGGAATACGCAGTATTTT.